The rows below give T cell receptor beta chains drawn from one sample of a study of post-analysis software for immune sequencing data. TCRdb independently ran MiXCR on the PCR reads; one entry per CDR3 protein. The sample holds about 770,000 distinct CDR3 sequences, more than 45% seen once. The sample taken for sequencing was blood. The receptor set was obtained from a girl aged 10-17 years with multiple sclerosis. Both conserved end residues are part of each CDR3. Fields, in order: CDR3 length, clone size, V gene, J gene, D gene, CDR3 protein, CDR3 DNA. D genes are given only for firm matches. Clone size is stated in some rows and not others, as once, few, many or a class when expanded.

>14|NA|TRBV7-2|TRBJ2-5|NA
CASSNPTGQETQYF
TGTGCCAGCAGCAACCCGACAGGCCAAGAGACCCAGTACTTC
>15|NA|TRBV28|TRBJ2-3|NA
CASSLSPGRTDTQYF
TGTGCCAGCAGTTTGTCCCCGGGACGCACAGATACGCAGTATTTT
>16|NA|TRBV11-1|TRBJ2-1|TRBD2
CASSLALTSGSDEQFF
TGTGCCAGCAGCTTAGCGTTGACTAGCGGGAGTGATGAGCAGTTCTTC
>16|NA|TRBV3-1|TRBJ1-1|TRBD1
CASSREGTGYKGEAFF
TGTGCCAGCAGCCGAGAAGGGACAGGGTACAAGGGTGAAGCTTTCTTT
>14|NA|TRBV27|TRBJ2-4|TRBD1
CASSLDRGLDIQYF
TGTGCCAGCAGTTTGGACAGGGGGCTGGACATTCAGTACTTC
>13|NA|TRBV12-3/TRBV12-4|TRBJ2-3|NA
CASIEGSTDTQYF
TGTGCCAGCATTGAGGGGTCGACAGATACGCAGTATTTT
>12|few|TRBV29-1|TRBJ1-5|NA
CSVAGLGQPQHF
TGCAGCGTTGCCGGGTTAGGTCAGCCCCAGCATTTT
>13|NA|TRBV29-1|TRBJ1-1|NA
CSVSPRANTEAFF
TGCAGCGTTAGCCCCCGAGCCAACACTGAAGCTTTCTTT
>15|NA|TRBV5-6|TRBJ2-2|NA
CASSFGQAYTGELFF
TGTGCCAGCAGCTTCGGCCAGGCGTACACCGGGGAGCTGTTTTTT
>17|NA|TRBV4-2|TRBJ2-1|NA
CASSQDRGGTSYNEQFF
TGTGCCAGCAGCCAAGATCGGGGCGGAACCTCCTACAATGAGCAGTTCTTC
>16|NA|TRBV12-3/TRBV12-4|TRBJ2-4|TRBD2
CASSLMGTSGIGEQYF
TGTGCCAGCAGTTTAATGGGGACTAGCGGGATCGGTGAGCAGTACTTC
>11|NA|TRBV7-2|TRBJ2-7|NA
CASSRGLEQYF
TGTGCCAGCAGCCGAGGCCTCGAGCAGTACTTC
>16|NA|TRBV6-5|TRBJ2-1|TRBD2
CASSYSGTPGGNEQFF
TGTGCCAGCAGTTACTCCGGGACCCCGGGGGGCAATGAGCAGTTCTTC
>14|once|TRBV24-1|TRBJ2-3|NA
CATSDFLEPDTQYF
TGTGCCACCAGTGATTTCCTGGAGCCAGATACGCAGTATTTT
>12|NA|TRBV24-1|TRBJ2-1|NA
CATSVGNNEQFF
TGTGCCACCAGTGTGGGGAACAATGAGCAGTTCTTC
>15|few|TRBV15|TRBJ1-5|TRBD1
CATSVNRGGVQPQHF
TGTGCCACCAGCGTTAACAGGGGAGGGGTTCAGCCCCAGCATTTT
>16|NA|TRBV7-8|TRBJ2-1|TRBD2
CASSLERGLGSDEQFF
TGTGCCAGCAGCTTAGAGAGGGGACTAGGCAGCGATGAGCAGTTCTTC
>18|NA|TRBV12-3/TRBV12-4|TRBJ2-1|TRBD2
CASSPGTSGTSSYNEQFF
TGTGCCAGCAGTCCTGGGACTAGCGGGACTAGCTCCTACAATGAGCAGTTCTTC
>14|few|TRBV29-1|TRBJ2-7|TRBD1
CSVIPGQGGFEQYF
TGCAGCGTTATTCCGGGACAGGGGGGTTTCGAGCAGTACTTC
>14|NA|TRBV25-1|TRBJ2-7|NA
CASSEYFPSYEQYF
TGTGCCAGCAGTGAATATTTCCCTTCCTACGAGCAGTACTTC
>12|once|TRBV30|TRBJ2-1|NA
CAWSGGGGEQFF
TGTGCCTGGAGTGGGGGAGGGGGTGAGCAGTTCTTC
>14|NA|TRBV7-2|TRBJ2-1|NA
CASRHKTVYNEQFF
TGTGCCAGCAGGCATAAGACAGTTTACAATGAGCAGTTCTTC
>13|NA|TRBV6-5|TRBJ2-5|NA
CASSYGQRGTQYF
TGTGCCAGCAGTTACGGGCAGAGGGGGACCCAGTACTTC
>15|NA|TRBV6-5|TRBJ1-1|NA
CASRDRGRGNTEAFF
TGTGCCAGCAGGGATCGGGGAAGGGGCAACACTGAAGCTTTCTTT
>15|NA|TRBV29-1|TRBJ2-1|NA
CSVDGGPYPYNEQFF
TGCAGCGTTGACGGGGGGCCATATCCCTACAATGAGCAGTTCTTC
>13|NA|TRBV20-1|TRBJ2-7|NA
CSAWDTSSYEQYF
TGCAGTGCTTGGGACACGAGCTCCTACGAGCAGTACTTC
>11|NA|TRBV28|TRBJ1-1|NA
CASSTGPRAFF
TGTGCCAGCAGCACAGGTCCTCGAGCTTTCTTT
>13|NA|TRBV2|TRBJ2-1|NA
CASSESSFPPSFF
TGTGCCAGCAGTGAAAGTTCCTTCCCACCTTCGTTCTTC
>13|NA|TRBV24-1|TRBJ2-1|NA
CATSASGLLEQFF
TGTGCCACCAGTGCCTCGGGACTTCTGGAGCAGTTCTTC
>15|few|TRBV27|TRBJ2-3|NA
CASSLASAITDTQYF
TGTGCCAGCAGTTTAGCTAGCGCTATCACAGATACGCAGTATTTT
>13|NA|TRBV7-9|TRBJ2-7|NA
CASGRQETYEQYF
TGTGCCAGCGGAAGACAGGAGACCTACGAGCAGTACTTC
>16|few|TRBV4-1|TRBJ1-5|NA
CASSPLYPQGNQPQHF
TGCGCCAGCAGCCCCCTATATCCCCAGGGGAATCAGCCCCAGCATTTT
>14|NA|TRBV20-1|TRBJ1-4|NA
CSARGSATNEKLFF
TGCAGTGCTAGGGGGTCGGCAACTAATGAAAAACTGTTTTTT
>14|few|TRBV21-1|TRBJ2-4|NA
CASGPYLAKNIQYF
TGTGCCAGCGGCCCGTATCTAGCCAAAAACATTCAGTACTTC
>13|NA|TRBV20-1|TRBJ1-4|NA
CSAPEVQTGKLFF
TGCAGTGCCCCGGAAGTCCAGACGGGAAAACTGTTTTTT
>12|NA|TRBV10-3|TRBJ2-7|NA
CAIGGEVYEQYF
TGTGCCATCGGCGGAGAGGTTTACGAGCAGTACTTC
>15|NA|TRBV27|TRBJ2-3|NA
CASSFGGRVTSTQYF
TGTGCCAGCAGTTTTGGGGGCCGGGTTACTAGTACGCAGTATTTT
>15|NA|TRBV5-1|TRBJ2-7|TRBD1
CASSRRTGGSYEQYF
TGCGCCAGCAGCAGACGGACAGGGGGATCCTACGAGCAGTACTTC
>14|NA|TRBV6-5|TRBJ2-7|TRBD1
CASSSGTDTYEQYF
TGTGCCAGCAGTTCCGGGACAGATACCTACGAGCAGTACTTC
>15|once|TRBV7-2|TRBJ2-1|TRBD1
CASSARDRVIDEQFF
TGTGCCAGCAGCGCCCGGGACAGGGTTATAGATGAGCAGTTCTTC
>15|NA|TRBV29-1|TRBJ2-5|TRBD1
CSVGGIRDSQETQYF
TGCAGCGTTGGAGGGATCCGGGACAGCCAAGAGACCCAGTACTTC
>14|many|TRBV20-1|TRBJ1-2|NA
CSASAAGINYGYTF
TGCAGTGCTAGTGCGGCAGGGATTAACTATGGCTACACCTTC
>13|NA|TRBV10-1|TRBJ2-1|NA
CASSGTASGEQFF
TGCGCCAGCAGTGGGACTGCGTCTGGAGAGCAGTTCTTC
>14|once|TRBV20-1|TRBJ2-7|TRBD1
CSARSVDRVHEQYF
TGCAGTGCTAGGTCCGTAGACAGGGTCCACGAGCAGTACTTC
>15|few|TRBV29-1|TRBJ2-7|TRBD1
CSVEAVGTAVYEQYF
TGCAGCGTTGAAGCTGTAGGGACAGCCGTCTACGAGCAGTACTTC
>16|NA|TRBV12-3/TRBV12-4|TRBJ2-5|NA
CASSLAPWTNQETQYF
TGTGCCAGCAGTTTAGCGCCCTGGACAAATCAAGAGACCCAGTACTTC
>13|NA|TRBV7-2|TRBJ2-3|NA
CASSLTSADTQYF
TGTGCCAGCAGCCTGACCTCCGCAGATACGCAGTATTTT
>12|NA|TRBV28|TRBJ2-4|NA
CASAWGGRIQYF
TGTGCCAGCGCTTGGGGGGGGCGCATTCAGTACTTC
>15|few|TRBV5-1|TRBJ2-1|NA
CASSLDQASYNEQFF
TGCGCCAGCAGCTTGGATCAGGCGTCCTACAATGAGCAGTTCTTC
>11|NA|TRBV15|TRBJ1-2|NA
CATSSSYGYTF
TGTGCCACCAGCAGTTCTTATGGCTACACCTTC
>14|once|TRBV20-1|TRBJ1-2|TRBD1
CSARQTDRAEGYTF
TGCAGTGCTAGACAAACAGACAGGGCGGAGGGCTACACCTTC
>15|NA|TRBV7-3|TRBJ1-2|TRBD1
CASSLTGQPNYGYTF
TGTGCCAGCAGCTTAACGGGACAGCCTAACTATGGCTACACCTTC
>13|NA|TRBV6-2/TRBV6-3|TRBJ2-1|NA
CASRGLDYNEQFF
TGTGCCAGCAGGGGACTGGATTACAATGAGCAGTTCTTC
>16|NA|TRBV18|TRBJ1-2|NA
CASSPPVQGPNYGYTF
TGTGCCAGCTCACCACCGGTCCAGGGCCCTAACTATGGCTACACCTTC
>19|NA|TRBV4-2|TRBJ1-4|TRBD1
CASSQEGRGERTGNEKLFF
TGTGCCAGCAGCCAAGAAGGGCGGGGCGAAAGGACAGGGAATGAAAAACTGTTTTTT